The 32 T cell receptor delta chains below were found in one sample sequenced in a study of gammadelta T cells in human blood. TCRdb reapplied CATT to the RT-PCR reads. The sample contains 300 or so delta-chain clones, 3% of which appear only once. Sequenced sample: non-Vgamma9Vdelta2 gamma-delta T cells from adult blood. Every receptor here comes from a human donor.

This clone was counted between two and nine times. With only one base between it and a far larger clone, this is likely a read error. The genes are TRDV3 and TRDJ1; 8 bases match TRDD3. Because TCRdb records no J gene, it was assigned here through a match of the DNA to germline. The germline gives CDR1 TVYSNPD, CDR2 GDNSRS (reference sequence). Unmatched junction bases numbered 20, after V lost 4 bases and J lost 7 bases. CDR3 size: 16 residues. The chain's CDR3 is CASRPSPPLLGGKLIF. The CDR3 DNA follows: TGTGCCTCCCGGCCTTCCCCCCCGTTACTGGGGGGTAAACTCATCTTT.

A few counts support this clone. For this DNA, TCRdb reports the protein of a much larger clone, which diverges at residue 4, most likely from a read error; the protein presented here is translated directly from the DNA. The rearrangement joins TRDV1 to TRDJ1, with D possibly TRDD3 on 6 matching bases. V was pared by 8 bases and J by 4 bases, with 17 bases between. The V gene's germline CDR1 is TSWWSYY and CDR2 QGS. The CDR3 length is 14 residues. The CDR3 here is CALRVWGSLDKLIF. CDR3 nucleotides: TGTGCTCTTAGGGTCTGGGGATCCCTCGATAAACTCATCTTT.

This clone is medium-sized in the sample. A much larger clone lies one base from this, so it may be a read error. Other DNA sequences from this sample encode an identical CDR3 as well. V and J are TRDV2 and TRDJ1; 7 bases are shared with TRDD3. Germline CDR1 is GEAIGNYY and CDR2 is EKD. This CDR3 has 15 residues. The CDR3 protein is CACDNDWGDTDKLIF. Written as DNA, the CDR3 is TGTGCCTGTGACAACGACTGGGGCGACACTGATAAACTCATCTTT.

With respect to this clone: This likely traces to a read error, being one base from a far larger clone. Other DNA variants within this sample encode the same CDR3. V and J are TRDV1 and TRDJ1; 11 bases match TRDD3. CDR3 length: 22 residues. Per the germline V gene, CDR1 is TSWWSYY and CDR2 is QGS. Unmatched junction bases numbered 21, after V lost 1 base and J lost 2 bases. This CDR3 reads CALGERPSYWYWGIAYTDKLIF. The CDR3 DNA sequence: TGTGCTCTTGGGGAACGGCCTTCCTACTGGTACTGGGGGATAGCCTATACCGATAAACTCATCTTT.

A few counts support this clone. This may be a read error, as it is one base from a much larger clone. Other DNA sequences in the sample encode the same CDR3. This chain joins TRDV1 and TRDJ1; 7 nucleotides agree with TRDD2. Trimming cost V 3 bases and J 5 bases; bases outside gene matches: 15. Germline CDR1 and CDR2: TSWWSYY and QGS. The CDR3 spans 17 residues. The CDR3 reads CALGDPFLRGIRDKLIF. CDR3 nucleotides: TGTGCTCTTGGGGATCCATTCCTACGAGGGATCCGAGATAAACTCATCTTT.

Only a few counts were recorded for this clone. A clone one base away is much larger, so this may be a read error. This same CDR3 is encoded by further DNA sequences in the sample. The gene calls are TRDV3 and TRDJ1; TRDD3 matches 13 bases. After removal of 5 bases from V and 5 bases from J, the junction contained 32 bases not matched to a gene. Germline-derived CDR1 and CDR2 are TVYSNPD and GDNSRS (reference sequence). This CDR3 contains 22 residues. The CDR3 sequence is CATLPGPSYWGIREPVTDKLIF. The DNA for the CDR3 is TGTGCCACCCTTCCAGGCCCCTCGTACTGGGGGATACGCGAACCGGTCACTGATAAACTCATCTTT.

Concerning this clone itself: Given a far larger clone just one base away, this is likely a sequencing read error. The sample carries other DNA sequences with the same CDR3. The chain combines TRDV1 with TRDJ1; weak D call: TRDD3 (5 bases). Trimming took 5 bases from V and 0 from J, leaving 16 bases between them. Germline V gene data show CDR1 as TSWWSYY and CDR2 as QGS. CDR3 length: 16 amino acids. The CDR3 spells CALGFGGYFDTDKLIF. The CDR3 coding sequence is TGTGCTCTTGGGTTCGGGGGGTACTTTGACACCGATAAACTCATCTTT.

Concerning this clone: This likely stems from a read error, as it lies one base from a far larger clone. The rearrangement uses TRDV1 and TRDJ3; 11 positions agree with TRDD3. V lost 0 bases to trimming and J lost 1 base; unmatched junction nucleotides: 29. CDR1 is TSWWSYY, CDR2 QGS, per germline. This CDR3 has 28 amino acids. CDR3 sequence (DNA): TGTGCTCTTGGGGAACTTCGCACCTACGGGCAGTACTGGGGGATATGTTTGGCGGAGTCCTGGGACACCCGACAGATGTTTTTC. Amino acids: CALGELRTYGQYWGICLAESWDTRQMFF.

This clone was observed a handful of times. TCRdb's listed protein matches a much larger clone and diverges from this DNA's translation at residue 6, likely through a read error; the protein shown comes from the DNA. The V call is TRDV1, the J call TRDJ1, with TRDD3 matching 7 bases. This CDR3 has 14 amino acids. The V gene's germline CDR1 is TSWWSYY and CDR2 QGS. Germline trimming cut 8 bases from V and 4 bases from J; bases unmatched to any gene: 10. This CDR3 is CALKVGGSLDKLIF. CDR3 nucleotides: TGTGCTCTTAAGGTCGGGGGATCCCTCGATAAACTCATCTTT.

Worth noting for this clone: This may be a read error: a much more frequent sequence differs by one nucleotide. Other DNA sequences from this sample encode an identical CDR3 as well. The genes are TRDV1 and TRDJ1; TRDD3 matches at 9 bases. Germline values: CDR1 TSWWSYY, CDR2 QGS. This CDR3 contains 22 residues. The CDR3 loop is CALGEYGTPHWGTPPYTDKLIF. The CDR3 DNA reads TGTGCTCTTGGGGAATACGGTACCCCCCACTGGGGGACTCCCCCGTACACTGATAAACTCATCTTT.

This clone has only a few counts. Translating this DNA gives a protein that differs at residue 4 from the TCRdb one, which belongs to a much larger clone; a read error is likely, and the protein shown is this translation. The chain combines TRDV1 with TRDJ1; 11 bases fit TRDD3. From germline, CDR1 is TSWWSYY and CDR2 QGS. The CDR3 is 22 residues long. The CDR3 DNA sequence: TGTGCTCTTGAGGAACGGCCTTCCTACTGGTACTGGGGGATAGCCTACACCGATAAACTCATCTTT. Protein sequence: CALEERPSYWYWGIAYTDKLIF.

In the case of this clone: TCRdb pairs this DNA with a much larger clone's protein that differs at residue 13, likely a read error; the protein shown was translated from the DNA. The chain links TRDV1 to TRDJ1; 9 positions agree with TRDD3. The V gene's germline CDR1 is TSWWSYY and CDR2 QGS. The CDR3 has 24 residues. V dropped 2 bases and J dropped 1; count of bases not matched to a gene: 29. CDR3 sequence: CALGETIQKLTVIGGYRATDKLIF. The CDR3 coding sequence is TGTGCTCTTGGGGAAACTATACAAAAACTTACTGTAATTGGGGGATATCGGGCCACCGATAAACTCATCTTT.

By sample fraction, this clone is hyperexpanded. This CDR3 is also generated by other DNA sequences in the sample. The chain carries TRDV1 and TRDJ1, with TRDD3 matching 11 bases. The CDR3 is 22 residues long. With 1 base clipped from V and 0 bases from J, the junction kept 19 bases outside the gene matches. The V gene's germline CDR1 is TSWWSYY and CDR2 QGS. DNA for the CDR3: TGTGCTCTTGGGGAACGGCCTTCCTACTGGTACTGGGGGATAGCCTACACCGATAAACTCATCTTT. It yields the protein CALGERPSYWYWGIAYTDKLIF.

On this clone itself: A read error likely explains why the TCRdb protein, taken from a much larger clone, differs from this DNA's translation at residue 8; the protein shown is translated from the DNA. The V and J genes are TRDV1 and TRDJ1, with 8 positions matching TRDD3. Looked up from germline, CDR1 is TSWWSYY and CDR2 is QGS. The CDR3 is 18 residues long. With 2 bases clipped from V and 1 base from J, the junction kept 12 bases outside the gene matches. The CDR3 nucleotides read TGTGCTCTTGGGGAAGCCCTAAGAAACTGGGGGGTCACCGATAAACTCATCTTT. Translation: CALGEALRNWGVTDKLIF.

Details on this clone: Given a far larger clone just one base away, this is likely a sequencing read error. This CDR3 is also generated by other DNA sequences in the sample. The genes are TRDV1 and TRDJ1, with TRDD3 as a possible D gene (6 bases). Germline V lookup: CDR1 TSWWSYY, CDR2 QGS. Between the trimmed V and J ends, which lost 4 bases and 1 base, there was a span of 28 bases. The length of the CDR3 is 20 residues. CDR3: CALGVLLRSWGRGGTDKLIF. CDR3 nucleotides: TGTGCTCTTGGGGTGCTTCTACGGAGCTGGGGAAGGGGGGGCACCGATAAACTCATCTTT.

This clone was counted a few times. This chain links TRDV3 with TRDJ1, with 11 bases aligning to TRDD3. Germline matching of the DNA provided the J gene here, since TCRdb leaves it blank. This CDR3 is 18 amino acids long. Looked up from germline, CDR1 is TVYSNPD and CDR2 is GDNSRS (reference sequence). V gave up 2 bases and J gave up 0 bases; unmatched junction bases: 14. The CDR3 DNA reads TGTGCCTTTTGCCTACTGTACTGGGGGATAGCCTACACCGATAAACTCATCTTT. Translation: CAFCLLYWGIAYTDKLIF.

By proportion, this clone is large. A read error is likely here: a far larger clone is one base away. The identical CDR3 is also encoded by other nucleotide sequences in the sample. The chain employs TRDV1 and TRDJ1; 9 bases are shared with TRDD3. The V gene's germline CDR1 is TSWWSYY and CDR2 QGS. J gave up 5 bases and V 1 base, and 20 bases lay outside the gene matches. The CDR3 extends over 20 amino acids. The CDR3 bases are TGTGCTCTTGGGGAACAGGGGATCTGGTACTGGGGGAGAATCACAGATAAACTCATCTTT. Translated: CALGEQGIWYWGRITDKLIF.

Regarding this clone: This likely stems from a read error, as it lies one base from a far larger clone. The sample contains more than one DNA sequence encoding this CDR3. The V call is TRDV1, the J call TRDJ1; 9 nucleotides agree with TRDD3. V shed 1 base, J shed 1 base, and the junction held 16 bases outside the gene matches. The germline V gene has CDR1 TSWWSYY and CDR2 QGS. The CDR3 covers 20 residues. CDR3 loop: CALGEQGIWYWGRITDKLIF. The CDR3 region has the DNA TGTGCTCTTGGGGAACAGGGGATATGGTACTGGGGGAGAATCACCGATAAACTCATCTTT.

Turning to this clone: TCRdb attributes to this sequence the protein of a much larger clone, which differs from the DNA translation at residue 12; a read error is likely, and the protein displayed is translated from the DNA. This chain uses TRDV3 with TRDJ1; D remains unclear. CDR3 length equals 17 residues. Trimming shortened V by 0 bases and J by 4 bases, and 24 bases separated the two germline ends. From germline, CDR1 is TVYSNPD and CDR2 GDNSRS (reference sequence). In DNA, the CDR3 is TGTGCCTTTAGATCTTTGGCTTCTGGCCCTTTTCACGATAAACTCATCTTT. Protein sequence: CAFRSLASGPFHDKLIF.

This clone was observed a handful of times. This is likely an artifact of a read error, given a far larger clone one base away. This chain connects TRDV1 to TRDJ1; D may be TRDD3 (7 bases). This CDR3 has 23 residues. Trimming shortened V by 0 bases and J by 9 bases, and 41 bases separated the two germline ends. Per the germline V gene, CDR1 is TSWWSYY and CDR2 is QGS. CDR3 loop: CALGELVYRASPSLMGETAQLIF. DNA of the CDR3: TGTGCTCTTGGGGAACTAGTTTATCGTGCCTCTCCTTCCCTCATGGGGGAAACAGCACAACTCATCTTT.

Comment on this clone: The protein that TCRdb holds for this DNA derives from a much larger clone and differs from the translated DNA at residue 17, which likely indicates a read error; the protein shown here is translated from the DNA. This chain uses TRDV3 with TRDJ1, with 13 bases identical to TRDD3. The V gene end was trimmed by 5 bases and the J gene end by 4 bases; junction bases not matched to a gene: 31. The CDR3 is 22 residues long. Per the germline V gene, CDR1 is TVYSNPD and CDR2 is GDNSRS (reference sequence). The CDR3 loop is CATLPGPSYWGIREPVIDKLIF. The DNA for the CDR3 is TGTGCCACCCTTCCGGGCCCCTCGTACTGGGGGATACGCGAACCGGTCATCGATAAACTCATCTTT.

The chain employs TRDV1 and TRDJ1; 9 nucleotides match TRDD3. The J gene, missing from TCRdb, was assigned here through DNA to germline matching. The germline gives CDR1 TSWWSYY, CDR2 QGS. V was clipped by 1 base and J by 3 bases; unmatched bases: 9. This CDR3 spans 17 amino acids. CDR3 DNA sequence: TGTGCTCTTGGGGAACCCACTTCCCCTGGGGGATCCGATAAACTCATCTTT. Translated: CALGEPTSPGGSDKLIF.

The rearrangement links TRDV1 to TRDJ1; tentatively, D is TRDD2 (9 bases). The length of the CDR3 is 25 residues. Between the trimmed V and J ends, which lost 5 bases and 6 bases, there was a span of 49 bases. Per germline, CDR1 TSWWSYY and CDR2 QGS. The CDR3 reads CALGTHIRAPFLPHWGPPRANKLIF. The CDR3 DNA follows: TGTGCTCTTGGGACACACATCCGGGCTCCCTTCCTACCACACTGGGGGCCTCCGAGGGCTAATAAACTCATCTTT.

With respect to this clone: The TCRdb record carries a much larger clone's protein, which differs from this DNA's translation at residue 9; a read error is the likely cause, and the protein listed here is the DNA translation. The chain has TRDV1 and TRDJ1; 9 nucleotides match TRDD3. The CDR3 consists of 16 residues. The germline V gene encodes CDR1 TSWWSYY and CDR2 QGS. The V and J ends lost 5 bases and 0 bases, in that order; junction bases with no gene match: 7. The CDR3: CALGFGGYIDTDKLIF. As DNA, the CDR3 is TGTGCTCTTGGGTTCGGGGGATACATTGACACCGATAAACTCATCTTT.

This clone was observed a few times. TCRdb's protein for this DNA is that of a much larger clone and differs from the translation at residue 7, likely a read error; the protein shown is the DNA translation. The chain joins TRDV1 to TRDJ1; a possible D gene is TRDD2 (5 bases). The germline CDR1 and CDR2 sequences are TSWWSYY and QGS. This CDR3 has 22 residues. The V and J ends lost 2 bases and 1 base respectively, with 32 bases between them. The CDR3, as DNA: TGTGCTCTTGGGGAAGGTAGGACCGTAACGGGAAGGATTCCTTACCTCACCGATAAACTCATCTTT. Translation: CALGEGRTVTGRIPYLTDKLIF.

Worth noting for this clone: A single base is all that separates this from a far larger clone, so a read error is likely. The J gene is TRDJ1, the V gene TRDV2, with D unresolved. This CDR3 has 18 amino acids. Germline lookup yields CDR1 GEAIGNYY and CDR2 EKD. The V end was cut by 3 bases, the J end by 0 bases, with 22 bases between. The CDR3 sequence: CACDPRLASGAYTDKLIF. CDR3 in DNA: TGTGCCTGTGACCCCCGTTTGGCATCTGGAGCTTACACCGATAAACTCATCTTT.

Notes on this clone: A much larger clone sits a single nucleotide away, making a read error possible. The identical CDR3 is also encoded by other nucleotide sequences in the sample. The V call is TRDV1, the J call TRDJ1, with 11 nucleotides matching TRDD3. CDR3 length: 19 residues. Germline-derived CDR1 and CDR2 are TSWWSYY and QGS. CDR3 region: CALGELDVLGDRYTDKLIF. The CDR3 DNA is TGTGCTCTTGGGGAACTTGACGTACTGGGGGATAGGTACACAGATAAACTCATCTTT.

Details on this clone: The mismatch at residue 18 between this DNA's translation and the TCRdb protein of a much larger clone likely reflects a read error; the protein shown is translated from the DNA. The chain links TRDV1 to TRDJ1; 9 bases agree with TRDD3. This CDR3 comprises 20 residues. In germline, CDR1 is TSWWSYY, CDR2 QGS. In DNA form, the CDR3 reads TGTGCTCTTGGGGAACAGGGGATCTGGTACTGGGGGAGAATCACCGATAAACGCATCTTT. Translation gives CALGEQGIWYWGRITDKRIF.

There are a few counts of this clone. A single base is all that separates this from a far larger clone, so a read error is likely. Other DNA sequences in this sample translate to the same CDR3. This chain joins TRDV1 and TRDJ1; tentatively, D is TRDD2 or TRDD3 (9 bases each). This CDR3 is 22 amino acids long. The ends were cut back, 1 base at V and 0 bases at J, with 30 bases in the middle. Germline V lookup: CDR1 TSWWSYY, CDR2 QGS. The CDR3 nucleotides are TGTGCTCTTGGGGAACGGCCTTCCTACTGGTATTGGGGGATAGCCTACACCGATAAACTCATCTTT. Translating gives CALGERPSYWYWGIAYTDKLIF.

This clone rates as medium-sized (0.01 to 0.1%). The translation of this DNA and the TCRdb protein of a much larger clone differ at residue 6, probably owing to a read error; the protein shown here is translated from the DNA. The chain employs TRDV1 and TRDJ1; 11 bases align to TRDD3. The V gene's germline CDR1 is TSWWSYY and CDR2 QGS. The CDR3 spans 22 residues. J gave up 0 bases and V 2 bases, and 20 bases lay outside the gene matches. The CDR3 protein is CALGEWPSYWYWGIAYTDKLIF. CDR3 DNA: TGTGCTCTTGGGGAATGGCCTTCCTACTGGTACTGGGGGATAGCCTACACCGATAAACTCATCTTT.

This chain joins TRDV1 and TRDJ1; 9 nucleotides agree with TRDD3. The CDR3 contains 23 residues. Per the germline V gene, CDR1 is TSWWSYY and CDR2 is QGS. Trimming took 2 bases from V and 2 from J; bases not matched to a gene: 27. The CDR3 is CALGEGSGGIQPWSFGCTDKLIF. CDR3 DNA sequence: TGTGCTCTTGGGGAAGGGTCTGGGGGGATACAGCCATGGAGTTTTGGGTGTACCGATAAACTCATCTTT.

This clone has more than one count but fewer than ten. A far larger clone differs by one base, so this is likely a read error. The sample contains more than one DNA sequence encoding this CDR3. The genes are TRDV1 and TRDJ1; 13 bases map to TRDD3. The CDR3 covers 21 residues. In germline, CDR1 is TSWWSYY, CDR2 QGS. CDR3: CALGELSLLGDTGNYTDKLIF. As DNA, the CDR3 is TGTGCTCTTGGGGAACTCTCCTTACTGGGGGATACGGGGAACTACACAGATAAACTCATCTTT.